Listed here are 28 T cell receptor beta chains from one sample, sequenced in a study of cytomegalovirus exposure and HLA in healthy donors. In the PCR, 60 Vbeta and 13 Jbeta primers were used. Data came from immunoSEQ multiplex PCR; TCRdb stores just in-frame clones and leaves some out. Of about 110,000 clones listed, under 85% were seen once; the top ten hold around 4.8%. The material sequenced was PBMCs. These receptors originate from a man younger than 40 in good health and CMV-seropositive.

The V gene is TRBV5-4, the J gene TRBJ2-3; weak D call: TRBD2 (6 bases). Trimming removed 3 bases at V and 2 bases at J, with 10 bases between. Germline V gives CDR1 SGHNT, CDR2 YYREEE (reference sequence). The CDR3 is 14 amino acids. Here the CDR3 reads CASSWREDTDTQYF. The CDR3 DNA reads TGTGCCAGCAGCTGGAGGGAGGACACAGATACGCAGTATTTT.

The chain couples TRBV6-5 to TRBJ2-7, with D tentatively TRBD1 (5 bases). CDR1 is MNHEY, CDR2 SVGAGI, per germline. This CDR3 is 14 amino acids long. V lost 3 bases to trimming and J lost 5 bases, with 14 bases between them. The CDR3: CASSYSGNLHEQYF. The CDR3 coding sequence is TGTGCCAGCAGTTATTCAGGGAACCTCCACGAGCAGTACTTC.

This clone was detected only a few times. The V and J genes are TRBV30 and TRBJ1-2, with D uncertain. Trimming shortened V by 1 base and J by 8 bases, and 17 bases separated the two germline ends. CDR3 length: 14 amino acids. The V gene's germline CDR1 is GTSNPN and CDR2 SVGIG (reference sequence). CDR3 sequence reads: CAWSEIQISSGYTF. DNA of the CDR3: TGTGCCTGGAGTGAAATTCAAATCAGTAGCGGCTACACCTTC.

This chain connects TRBV28 to TRBJ1-5; 9 bases are shared with TRBD1. The CDR3 loop spans 13 amino acids. Trimming removed 11 bases from V and 6 bases from J; junction bases left unmatched: 8. Germline V lookup: CDR1 MDHEN, CDR2 SYDVKM. This CDR3 reads CAGQGPGGQPQHF. In DNA form, the CDR3 reads TGTGCCGGACAGGGGCCAGGAGGTCAGCCCCAGCATTTT.

J is TRBJ2-1 and V is TRBV7-9, with no clear D. Deletions cut 5 bases from V and 9 bases from J, with 11 bases between. The CDR3 has 12 amino acids. Germline V gene lookup returns CDR1 SEHNR and CDR2 FQNEAQ (reference sequence). CDR3 in DNA: TGTGCCAGCAGCCTCCCGCGATCTGAGCAGTTCTTC. This codes for CASSLPRSEQFF.

This chain joins TRBV5-5 and TRBJ1-5; D remains ambiguous. Trimming left V 0 bases short and J 0 bases short, with 7 bases between. The CDR3 spans 15 residues. From germline, CDR1 is SGHKS and CDR2 YYEKEE (reference sequence). The CDR3 DNA is TGTGCCAGCAGCTTGGCGGGTGATAGCAATCAGCCCCAGCATTTT. Amino acid sequence: CASSLAGDSNQPQHF.

This clone was seen a handful of times. The genes are TRBV6-4 and TRBJ2-6; the D gene is possibly TRBD1 (6 bases). CDR1 and CDR2 (germline): MRHNA, SNTAGT. Trimming pared 3 bases from V and 0 bases from J, leaving 9 bases between. The CDR3 consists of 16 residues. The CDR3 DNA follows: TGTGCCAGCAGTGAACAGGGTTCCTCTGGGGCCAACGTCCTGACTTTC. This translates into CASSEQGSSGANVLTF.

The gene calls are TRBV10-1 and TRBJ2-3, with D possibly TRBD2 on 6 matching bases. With 3 bases removed from V and 7 bases from J, the gap between germline ends came to 14 bases. The CDR3 has 14 residues. The germline V gene encodes CDR1 WNHNN and CDR2 SYGVQD (reference sequence). CDR3 sequence (DNA): TGCGCCAGCAGTGATTCCGGGGGTTCGAATACGCAGTATTTT. Amino acids: CASSDSGGSNTQYF.

J is TRBJ2-5 and V is TRBV11-2; TRBD2 is a possible D gene (5 bases). Trimming removed 3 bases at V and 0 bases at J, with 8 bases between. Germline CDR1 is SGHAT and CDR2 is FQNNGV. The CDR3 totals 14 residues. The CDR3 loop is CASSFSGDQETQYF. The CDR3 DNA reads as TGTGCCAGCAGCTTCAGCGGAGACCAAGAGACCCAGTACTTC.

This clone has more than one count but fewer than ten. The rearrangement joins TRBV4-3 to TRBJ2-7; D is possibly TRBD1 (6 bases). The CDR3 is 15 residues long. CDR1 and CDR2 (germline): LGHNA, YSLEER. The V end was cut by 0 bases, the J end by 5 bases, with 14 bases between. CDR3 sequence (DNA): TGCGCCAGCAGCCAAGATCCAGGGGCGAGCGACGAGCAGTACTTC. Its protein is CASSQDPGASDEQYF.

This clone has only one observation. This sequence joins TRBV15 and TRBJ2-1, with TRBD2 as a possible D gene (5 bases). CDR3 length: 17 residues. Trimming cost V 0 bases and J 0 bases, with 12 bases left between them. Germline V gene sequence: CDR1 LNHNV, CDR2 YYDKDF (reference sequence). CDR3 amino acids: CATSRDRAVSSYNEQFF. CDR3 nucleotide sequence: TGTGCCACCAGCAGAGATCGAGCGGTGAGCTCCTACAATGAGCAGTTCTTC.

This clone was found a few times. The chain joins TRBV7-2 to TRBJ2-5; D is unclear. The germline V gene encodes CDR1 SGHTA and CDR2 FQGNSA. V gave up 3 bases and J gave up 1 base, with 12 bases separating them. The CDR3 is 15 residues long. CDR3 residues: CASSFEVEVQETQYF. The CDR3 nucleotides are TGTGCCAGCAGCTTTGAAGTAGAGGTCCAAGAGACCCAGTACTTC.

The gene calls are TRBV6-1 and TRBJ1-1, with D possibly matching TRBD1 (5 bases). This CDR3 has 14 amino acids. V was shortened by 2 bases and J by 4 bases, with 11 bases between the two germline ends. Germline CDR1 reads MNHNS; CDR2 reads SASEGT. DNA of the CDR3: TGTGCCAGCAGTGAATTGGGGCTGGGCACTGAAGCTTTCTTT. As protein: CASSELGLGTEAFF.

The V call is TRBV6-5, the J call TRBJ1-4, with D tentatively TRBD1 (6 bases). CDR3 size: 14 residues. The germline gives CDR1 MNHEY, CDR2 SVGAGI. V was shortened by 6 bases and J by 2 bases, with 10 bases between the two germline ends. CDR3 nucleotides: TGTGCCAGCAGCCTAACAGGGACTAATGAAAAACTGTTTTTT. Its translation is CASSLTGTNEKLFF.

CDR3 sequence: CASRGRGTYEQYF. The DNA for the CDR3 is TGTGCCAGCCGGGGCAGGGGGACCTACGAGCAGTACTTC. The rearrangement joins TRBV7-9 to TRBJ2-7; 7 bases are shared with TRBD1. Germline CDR1 is SEHNR and CDR2 is FQNEAQ (reference sequence). J was trimmed by 2 bases and V by 8 bases; bases with no gene match: 6. The CDR3 has 13 residues.

To note about this clone: A read error is possible here, since a much larger clone lies one base away. The chain recombines TRBV6-4 with TRBJ1-4, with 7 bases identical to TRBD1. V lost 5 bases to trimming and J lost 8 bases; unmatched junction nucleotides: 8. This CDR3 contains 14 residues. CDR1 is MRHNA and CDR2 is SNTAGT in the germline V gene. The CDR3 spells CASSYGQEGEKLFF. CDR3 bases: TGTGCCAGCAGTTACGGACAGGAGGGAGAAAAACTGTTTTTT.

V and J are TRBV30 and TRBJ2-3, with D tentatively TRBD2 (7 bases). CDR1 and CDR2 from the germline V gene are GTSNPN and SVGIG (reference sequence). The CDR3 covers 16 residues. The V end lost 3 bases, the J end lost 3 bases, and 19 bases lay between the germline ends. The CDR3 protein is CAWRSWEGERTDTQYF. The CDR3 DNA sequence: TGTGCCTGGAGGTCCTGGGAGGGGGAGAGGACAGATACGCAGTATTTT.

This rearrangement joins TRBV5-4 to TRBJ2-7; D ambiguous. CDR1 SGHNT and CDR2 YYREEE come from the germline V gene (reference sequence). The CDR3 is 14 residues long. V was cut by 0 bases and J by 2 bases, with 9 bases left in between. CDR3 loop: CASSLEVGPYEQYF. CDR3 bases: TGTGCCAGCAGCTTGGAAGTCGGTCCCTACGAGCAGTACTTC.

This sequence joins TRBV6-1 and TRBJ1-2; a possible D gene is TRBD1 (6 bases). The germline V gene has CDR1 MNHNS and CDR2 SASEGT. Trimming removed 0 bases from V and 3 bases from J, with 11 bases in between. This CDR3 spans 15 amino acids. The CDR3 DNA sequence: TGTGCCAGCAGTGAAGCGCGGGGGGGCTACTATGGCTACACCTTC. Translation gives CASSEARGGYYGYTF.

CDR3 in DNA: TGTGCCAGCAGTGAAAGCGGGGTAGCCCACCTGGAGGGGACGCAGTATTTT. Its translation: CASSESGVAHLEGTQYF. The rearrangement joins TRBV2 to TRBJ2-3; 7 positions agree with TRBD2. The J segment lost 9 bases and the V segment lost 2 bases, leaving 17 bases of the junction unmatched. CDR3 length: 17 amino acids. Germline V gene sequence: CDR1 SNHLY, CDR2 FYNNEI.

The CDR3 DNA is TGCGCCAGCAGCTTGGGAGGGCCTAGCACAGATACGCAGTATTTT. Amino acids: CASSLGGPSTDTQYF. This chain uses TRBV5-1 with TRBJ2-3; TRBD2 is a possible D gene (5 bases). V lost 0 bases and J 0 bases, leaving 8 bases between the germline ends. CDR1 SGHRS and CDR2 YFSETQ come from the germline V gene. The CDR3 spans 15 residues.

This clone was seen a few times. The chain recombines TRBV9 with TRBJ2-4, with 8 bases matching TRBD2. The J segment lost 0 bases and the V segment lost 0 bases, leaving 5 bases of the junction unmatched. The CDR3 is 17 amino acids. CDR1 is SGDLS and CDR2 is YYNGEE in the germline V gene. CDR3 bases: TGTGCCAGCAGCGTAGACGGGGGGGGACCAGCCAAAAACATTCAGTACTTC. Protein product: CASSVDGGGPAKNIQYF. The full variable domain, with the rest looked up from reference TRBV9 and TRBJ2-4, is DSGVTQTPKHLITATGQRVTLRCSPRSGDLSVYWYQQSLDQGLQFLIQYYNGEERAKGNILERFSAQQFPDLHSELNLSSLELGDSALYFCASSVDGGGPAKNIQYFGAGTRLSVL.

The rearrangement joins TRBV18 to TRBJ2-7; 9 nucleotides align to TRBD1. The V gene's germline CDR1 is KGHSH and CDR2 LQKENI. This CDR3 has 13 residues. V lost 6 bases, J lost 3 bases, and 3 bases stayed unmatched. CDR3 loop: CASSRGQGYEQYF. DNA for the CDR3: TGTGCCAGCTCCCGGGGACAGGGCTACGAGCAGTACTTC.

The chain uses TRBV30 and TRBJ2-1, with D maybe TRBD1 (5 bases). Germline V gene data show CDR1 as GTSNPN and CDR2 as SVGIG (reference sequence). The CDR3 totals 12 residues. V was clipped by 1 base and J by 9 bases, with 10 bases between them. CDR3 in amino acids: CAWSEWGTEQFF. DNA of the CDR3: TGTGCCTGGAGTGAGTGGGGCACTGAGCAGTTCTTC.

The CDR3 coding sequence is TGTGCCAGCAGCGCACCCTTTAGGACAGGCCGGAATCAGCCCCAGCATTTT. This sequence encodes CASSAPFRTGRNQPQHF. This chain joins TRBV7-2 and TRBJ1-5, with 7 bases aligning to TRBD1. Germline CDR1 is SGHTA and CDR2 is FQGNSA. The CDR3 consists of 17 residues. V dropped 5 bases and J dropped 4; count of bases not matched to a gene: 14.

J is TRBJ1-1 and V is TRBV10-3; TRBD1 aligns across 9 bases. Germline V gene sequence: CDR1 ENHRY, CDR2 SYGVKD. Germline trimming cut 3 bases from V and 5 bases from J; bases unmatched to any gene: 10. The CDR3 is made up of 16 amino acids. This chain's CDR3 is CAISDLSTGGRTEAFF. The DNA of the CDR3 is TGTGCCATCAGTGACCTTTCGACAGGGGGTAGGACTGAAGCTTTCTTT.

The V gene is TRBV7-2, the J gene TRBJ2-1; 8 positions match TRBD2. Germline CDR1 SGHTA, CDR2 FQGNSA. Trimming removed 5 bases from V and 3 bases from J; junction bases left unmatched: 6. The CDR3 is 15 residues long. CDR3 residues: CASSPGTSYYNEQFF. CDR3 DNA sequence: TGTGCCAGCAGCCCCGGGACTAGTTACTACAATGAGCAGTTCTTC.

The V gene is TRBV7-8, the J gene TRBJ2-5, with 7 bases identical to TRBD2. The length of the CDR3 is 12 residues. The J segment lost 7 bases and the V segment lost 5 bases, leaving 4 bases of the junction unmatched. The germline gives CDR1 SGHVS, CDR2 FQNEAQ. The CDR3 DNA reads as TGTGCCAGCAGCCCGGGCGGGAGGACCCAGTACTTC. It specifies CASSPGGRTQYF.